The entry below gives a single T cell receptor (beta chain) sequence along with its context. This specimen belongs to a study of blood T cell repertoires in COVID-19. Study overall: Acute-phase and convalescent COVID-19 samples originated in the United States, Italy and Spain. Sample material is recorded as cDNA or gDNA derived from T cells, B-cell-depleted T cells, or PBMCs.

Authors' data handling: Estimates of nucleated cell counts were drawn from the amplification of reference gene primers. The data were produced by immunoSEQ multiplex PCR, yet TCRdb's version contains in-frame clones alone and is incomplete. That table furnishes V, J and clone size, whereas the DNA furnished D and trimming. Among fewer than 300,000 clones listed, around 87% were seen once. CDR3 size: 15 residues. Unmatched junction bases numbered 8, after V lost 4 bases and J lost 3 bases. Germline V gene sequence: CDR1 SGHNT, CDR2 YYREEE (reference sequence). Sequencing was done on a sample of peripheral blood. The sequence was collected from a woman aged 50 to 60 with acute or convalescent COVID-19. The chain is built from TRBV5-4 and TRBJ2-7; the match to TRBD2 covers 9 bases. CDR3 residues: CASSQGLAHDYEQYF. The CDR3 DNA follows: TGTGCCAGCAGCCAAGGACTAGCGCACGACTACGAGCAGTACTTC.